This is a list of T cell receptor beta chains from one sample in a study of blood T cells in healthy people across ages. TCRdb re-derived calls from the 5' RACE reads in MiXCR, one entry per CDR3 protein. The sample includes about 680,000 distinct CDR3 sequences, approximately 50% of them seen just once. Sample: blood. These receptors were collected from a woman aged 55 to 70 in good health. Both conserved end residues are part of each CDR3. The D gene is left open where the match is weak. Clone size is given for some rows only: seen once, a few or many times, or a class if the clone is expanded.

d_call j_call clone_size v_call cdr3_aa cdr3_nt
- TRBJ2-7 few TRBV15 CATSRDAGSVEQYF TGTGCCACCAGCAGAGACGCTGGGTCGGTCGAGCAGTACTTC
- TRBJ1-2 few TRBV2 CASRGKGGYTF TGTGCCAGCAGGGGGAAGGGTGGCTACACCTTC
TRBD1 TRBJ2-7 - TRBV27 CASSPWDRVRGEQYF TGTGCCAGCAGCCCCTGGGACAGAGTAAGGGGTGAGCAGTACTTC
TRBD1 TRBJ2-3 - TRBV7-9 CASSFPDRDSPIDTQYF TGTGCCAGCAGCTTTCCAGACCGGGACAGTCCAATAGATACGCAGTATTTT
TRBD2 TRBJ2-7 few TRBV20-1 CSARKGLVSYEQYF TGCAGTGCTCGGAAGGGACTAGTCTCCTACGAGCAGTACTTC
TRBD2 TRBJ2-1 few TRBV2 CASSGLSGRRKSSYNEQFF TGTGCCAGCAGTGGTTTGAGCGGGAGACGAAAAAGCTCCTACAATGAGCAGTTCTTC
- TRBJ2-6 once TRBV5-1 CASSLEWLNSGANVLTF TGCGCCAGCAGCTTGGAGTGGCTTAACTCTGGGGCCAACGTCCTGACTTTC
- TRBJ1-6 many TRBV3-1 CASSQFTGDTLHF TGTGCCAGCAGCCAATTTACGGGGGACACCCTCCACTTT
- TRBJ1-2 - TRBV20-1 CSAHPKSYGYTF TGCAGTGCCCACCCTAAATCCTATGGCTACACCTTC
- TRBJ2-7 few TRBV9 CASSVDGRSFHEQYF TGTGCCAGCAGCGTAGACGGGAGAAGTTTCCACGAGCAGTACTTC
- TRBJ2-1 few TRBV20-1 CSVRAGRYEQFF TGCAGTGTTAGGGCGGGGAGGTATGAGCAGTTCTTC
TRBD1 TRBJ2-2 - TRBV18 CASSPRSGGYLTGELFF TGTGCCAGCTCACCACGGTCAGGGGGCTACCTCACCGGGGAGCTGTTTTTT